Listed below are T cell receptor beta chains from one sample, sequenced in a study of T-cell reconstitution after alpha-beta-depleted transplantation in children. TCRdb re-analysed the PCR reads in MiXCR, keeping a single row per CDR3 protein. The repertoire consists of 95,000 to 120,000 distinct CDR3 sequences, with about 6.4% occurring once and the leading ten covering 20% to 25%. Sequences were derived from PBMCs, mostly from graft donor cells, sampled 360 days after TCRalphabeta/CD19-depleted stem cell transplant. Receptor source: a male patient aged 2-10 years who had a stem cell transplant for acute lymphoblastic leukemia, so the T cells may come from the graft donor. Each CDR3 is given with its conserved first and last residue. Fields, in order: CDR3 protein, J gene, V gene, D gene. The D gene is left open where the match is weak.

CASSLRPSSYEQYF,TRBJ2-7,TRBV28,NA
CASSPEMAGLSSYNEQFF,TRBJ2-1,TRBV14,NA
CASSLTGGGTDTQYF,TRBJ2-3,TRBV6-5,TRBD1
CASSRYREGQPQHF,TRBJ1-5,TRBV12-3/TRBV12-4,NA
CASSPRGYANTGELFF,TRBJ2-2,TRBV5-6,NA
CASSLASREAFF,TRBJ1-1,TRBV7-2,NA
CASSWGGSSYEQYF,TRBJ2-7,TRBV5-1,TRBD2
CASSLIDGQYF,TRBJ2-7,TRBV7-9,NA
CASSSDVYGYTF,TRBJ1-2,TRBV28,NA
CASTLLRTSAIGPYNEQFF,TRBJ2-1,TRBV7-6,TRBD2
CSVDYGSGNIQYF,TRBJ2-4,TRBV29-1,NA
CASSGRISYGYTF,TRBJ1-2,TRBV2,NA
CASSVRPTGNEQYF,TRBJ2-7,TRBV9,NA
CASSLASGSSYEQYF,TRBJ2-7,TRBV7-2,NA
CASSLASYNSPLHF,TRBJ1-6,TRBV7-2,NA
CASSLAAYRGLRTDTQYF,TRBJ2-3,TRBV11-1,TRBD1
CASSSSGTDTQYF,TRBJ2-3,TRBV11-3,NA
CATSDGTVMNTEAFF,TRBJ1-1,TRBV24-1,NA
CASSQGGGTDTQYF,TRBJ2-3,TRBV4-3,TRBD2
CASSLKGGGGATDTQYF,TRBJ2-3,TRBV11-2,TRBD2
CASSPGQVPNYGYTF,TRBJ1-2,TRBV5-8,TRBD1
CASSLAAGTGYGYTF,TRBJ1-2,TRBV7-9,NA
CASSLRRLQPQHF,TRBJ1-5,TRBV27,NA
CASEGQGPGELFF,TRBJ2-2,TRBV27,TRBD1
CASSYPETGGRETQYF,TRBJ2-5,TRBV5-1,TRBD1
CASSPGFPYEQYF,TRBJ2-7,TRBV7-2,NA
CASWGDHHSGQYF,TRBJ2-5,TRBV27,NA
CSARDPETHGYTF,TRBJ1-2,TRBV20-1,NA
CASSPSGGDSNQPQHF,TRBJ1-5,TRBV27,NA
CASSKRGGQPQHF,TRBJ1-5,TRBV14,NA
CASSLARYNSPLHF,TRBJ1-6,TRBV5-1,NA
CSATGRLLTYEQYF,TRBJ2-7,TRBV20-1,NA
CASSGTSGAQYEQYF,TRBJ2-7,TRBV9,TRBD2
CSARDRSGYTF,TRBJ1-2,TRBV20-1,NA
CAISDPPTGITEAFF,TRBJ1-1,TRBV10-3,NA
CAARGLGAEAFF,TRBJ1-1,TRBV7-9,NA
CASSSTPVGHEQFF,TRBJ2-1,TRBV5-1,NA
CASSLLASRGGEQFF,TRBJ2-1,TRBV7-2,NA
CASSSRDGSDTQYF,TRBJ2-3,TRBV11-2,NA
CASSWGTGELFF,TRBJ2-2,TRBV7-6,NA
CSVDITGNNEQFF,TRBJ2-1,TRBV29-1,NA
CASSSSGATQYF,TRBJ2-5,TRBV11-2,NA
CASSFFGRRNQPQHF,TRBJ1-5,TRBV12-3/TRBV12-4,NA
CATSSELTGDTEAFF,TRBJ1-1,TRBV15,TRBD1
CSARTDRGIHEQYF,TRBJ2-7,TRBV20-1,TRBD1
CASSLNDPSTDTQYF,TRBJ2-3,TRBV27,NA
CASSPQGKNIQYF,TRBJ2-4,TRBV9,NA
CASSEFGNEQYF,TRBJ2-7,TRBV6-1,NA
CASSYGGVGEKLFF,TRBJ1-4,TRBV4-3,NA
CASSQTGLGEQYF,TRBJ2-7,TRBV4-1,NA
CASSLEVAGGPYSEQFF,TRBJ2-1,TRBV11-3,TRBD2
CSATRQDLGETQYF,TRBJ2-5,TRBV20-1,NA
CATSSGTGFSNQPQHF,TRBJ1-5,TRBV15,TRBD1
CASSSSNEQFF,TRBJ2-1,TRBV7-9,NA
CSVPDGYYGYTF,TRBJ1-2,TRBV29-1,NA
CASSLPIGPLDYEQYF,TRBJ2-7,TRBV28,NA